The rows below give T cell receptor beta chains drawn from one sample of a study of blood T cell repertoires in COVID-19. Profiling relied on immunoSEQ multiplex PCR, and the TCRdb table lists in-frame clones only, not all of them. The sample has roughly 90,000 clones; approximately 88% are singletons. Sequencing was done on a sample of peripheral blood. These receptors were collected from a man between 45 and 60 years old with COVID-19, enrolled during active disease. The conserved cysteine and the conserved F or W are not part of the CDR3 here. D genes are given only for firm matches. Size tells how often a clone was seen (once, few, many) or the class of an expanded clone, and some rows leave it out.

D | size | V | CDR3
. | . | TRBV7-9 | ASSSATEGAGNTIY
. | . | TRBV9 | ASSLATATIPNQPQH
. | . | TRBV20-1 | SASLYSSFYEQY
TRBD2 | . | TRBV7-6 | ASSLELAALTETQY
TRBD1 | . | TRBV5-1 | ASSWSQGAYNEQF
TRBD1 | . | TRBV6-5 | ASSHDRGSPLH
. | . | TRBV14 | ASSQPGGGEAF
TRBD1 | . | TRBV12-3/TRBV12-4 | ASSRGQGAGYT
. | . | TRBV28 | ASTRTLGGYT
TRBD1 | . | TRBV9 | ASSPRTGNNSPLH
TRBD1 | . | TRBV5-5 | ASSLAPQGTYEQY
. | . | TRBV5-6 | ASSLEGGLNTEAF
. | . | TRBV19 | ASTTTRQGRGSGANVLT
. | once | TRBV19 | ASSTERGFGYT
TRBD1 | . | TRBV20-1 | SASSGGYSNQPQH
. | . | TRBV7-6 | ASREQGFSSPLH
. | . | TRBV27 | ASSFLRTDTQY